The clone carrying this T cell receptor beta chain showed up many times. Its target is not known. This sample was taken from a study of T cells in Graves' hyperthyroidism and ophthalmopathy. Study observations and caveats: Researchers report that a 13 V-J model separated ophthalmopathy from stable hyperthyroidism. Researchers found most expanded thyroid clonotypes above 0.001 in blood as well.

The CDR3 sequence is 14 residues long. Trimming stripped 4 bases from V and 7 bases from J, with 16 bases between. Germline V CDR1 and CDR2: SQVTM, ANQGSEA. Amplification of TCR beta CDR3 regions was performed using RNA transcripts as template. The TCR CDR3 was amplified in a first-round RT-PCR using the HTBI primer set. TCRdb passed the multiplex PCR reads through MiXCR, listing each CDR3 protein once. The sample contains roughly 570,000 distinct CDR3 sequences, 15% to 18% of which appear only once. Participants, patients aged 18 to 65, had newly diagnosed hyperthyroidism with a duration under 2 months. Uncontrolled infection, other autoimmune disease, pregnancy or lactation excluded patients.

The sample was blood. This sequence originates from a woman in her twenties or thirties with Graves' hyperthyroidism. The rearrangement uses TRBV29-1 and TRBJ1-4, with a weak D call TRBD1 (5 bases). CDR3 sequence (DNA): TGCAGCGTTGGTGGTGACACAGGACGTGAAAAACTGTTTTTT. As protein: CSVGGDTGREKLFF.